This TCR beta chain originates from a study of beta chain features in type 1 diabetes. Sequenced material consisted of expressed TCRB transcripts (all of the isolated RNA was reverse transcribed). Only in-frame clones appear in the TCRdb table, and some are missing; sequencing was by immunoSEQ multiplex PCR. Altogether 310,000 or so clones are present, roughly 8% being singletons, with the ten largest covering around 0.44%. Germline lookup yields CDR1 MNHEY and CDR2 SVGAGI. Trimming left V 5 bases short and J 0 bases short, with 14 bases between. The CDR3 is 15 residues long. This clone was detected ten times or more.

The rearrangement links TRBV6-5 to TRBJ2-7, with D possibly being TRBD1 (6 bases). The sequenced material came from central memory CD4+ T cells from blood. The source of this sequence is a woman aged 18-29 years in good health. CDR3 amino acids: CASSQSGTRSYEQYF. DNA of the CDR3: TGTGCCAGCAGTCAATCCGGGACACGCTCCTACGAGCAGTACTTC.